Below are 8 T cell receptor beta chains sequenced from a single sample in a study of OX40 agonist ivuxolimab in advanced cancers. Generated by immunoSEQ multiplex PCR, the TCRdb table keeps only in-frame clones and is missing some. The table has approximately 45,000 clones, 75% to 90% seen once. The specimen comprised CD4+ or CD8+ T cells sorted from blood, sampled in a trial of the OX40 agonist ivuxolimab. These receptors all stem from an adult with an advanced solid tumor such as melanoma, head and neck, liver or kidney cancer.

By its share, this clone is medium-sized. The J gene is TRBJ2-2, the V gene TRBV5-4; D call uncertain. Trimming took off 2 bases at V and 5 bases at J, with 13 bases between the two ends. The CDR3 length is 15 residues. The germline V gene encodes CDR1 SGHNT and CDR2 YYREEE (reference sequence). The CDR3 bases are TGTGCCAGCAGCTTTGGAACAGCTATTACCGGGGAGCTGTTTTTT. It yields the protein CASSFGTAITGELFF.

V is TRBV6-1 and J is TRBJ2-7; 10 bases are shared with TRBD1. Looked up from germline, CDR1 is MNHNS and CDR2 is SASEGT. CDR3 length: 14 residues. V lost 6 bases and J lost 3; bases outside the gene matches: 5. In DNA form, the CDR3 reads TGTGCCAGCAGCGCGGGACAGGGGATCTACGAGCAGTACGTC. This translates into CASSAGQGIYEQYV.

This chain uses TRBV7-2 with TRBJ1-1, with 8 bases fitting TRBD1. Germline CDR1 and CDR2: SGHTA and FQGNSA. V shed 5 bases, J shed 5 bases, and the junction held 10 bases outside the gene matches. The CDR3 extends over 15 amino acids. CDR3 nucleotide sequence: TGTGCCAGCAGCATATCAACAGGGGGAGGAACTGAAGCTTTCTTT. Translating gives CASSISTGGGTEAFF.

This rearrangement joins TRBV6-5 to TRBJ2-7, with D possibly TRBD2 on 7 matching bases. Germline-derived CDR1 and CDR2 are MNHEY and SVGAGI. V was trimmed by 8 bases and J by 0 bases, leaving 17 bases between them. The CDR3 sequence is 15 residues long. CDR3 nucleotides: TGTGCCAGCTCGGAGGGGGGGTTGAGCTCCTACGAGCAGTACGTC. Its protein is CASSEGGLSSYEQYV.

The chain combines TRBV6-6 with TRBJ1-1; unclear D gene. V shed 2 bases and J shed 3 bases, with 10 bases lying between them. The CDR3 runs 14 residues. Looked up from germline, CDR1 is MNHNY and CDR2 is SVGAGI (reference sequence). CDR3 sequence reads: CASSYGRIYTEAFF. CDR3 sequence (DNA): TGTGCCAGCAGTTACGGACGGATCTACACTGAAGCTTTCTTT.

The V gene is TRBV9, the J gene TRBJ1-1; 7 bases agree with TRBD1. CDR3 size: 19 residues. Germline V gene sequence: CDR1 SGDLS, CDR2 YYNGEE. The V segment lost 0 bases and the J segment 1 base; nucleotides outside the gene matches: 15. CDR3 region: CASSVDGYEGATQNTEAFF. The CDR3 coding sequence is TGTGCCAGCAGCGTAGATGGATATGAGGGGGCGACTCAGAACACTGAAGCTTTCTTT.

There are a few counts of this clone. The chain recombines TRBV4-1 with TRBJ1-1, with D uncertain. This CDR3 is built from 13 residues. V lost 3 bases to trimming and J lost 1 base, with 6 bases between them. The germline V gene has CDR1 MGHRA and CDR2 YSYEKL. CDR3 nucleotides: TGCGCCAGCAGCCACGCACCGAACACTGAAGCTTTCTTT. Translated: CASSHAPNTEAFF.

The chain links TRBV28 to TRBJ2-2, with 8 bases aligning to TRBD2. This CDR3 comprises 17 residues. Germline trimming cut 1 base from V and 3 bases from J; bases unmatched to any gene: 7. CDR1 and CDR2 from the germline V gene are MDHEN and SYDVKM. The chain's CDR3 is CASSLFAGRGYTGELFF. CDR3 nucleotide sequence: TGTGCCAGCAGTTTATTTGCCGGGAGGGGGTACACCGGGGAGCTGTTTTTT.